This T cell receptor (beta chain) derives from a study of CD8+ T cells in alopecia areata. Per the germline V gene, CDR1 is KGHSH and CDR2 is LQKENI. The CDR3 loop spans 13 amino acids. The V gene lost 4 bases and the J gene lost 5 bases, with 12 bases spanning the gap. Sorting separated CD4+ and CD8+ T cells out of PBMCs. Isolated RNA was reverse transcribed into cDNA used as the sequencing template. Method: immunoSEQ multiplex PCR; TCRdb's copy keeps in-frame clones and lacks some. The sample shows roughly 200,000 clones, about 61% of them seen only once. Input material: CD8+ T cells sorted from blood. The chain recombines TRBV18 with TRBJ2-7; D not resolved. This clonotype was obtained from a human donor in good health. The CDR3 DNA is TGTGCCAGCTCACTAAGGACGGACGACGAGCAGTACTTC. The encoded protein is CASSLRTDDEQYF.